The 13 T cell receptor beta chains below were found in one sample sequenced in a study of OX40 agonist ivuxolimab in advanced cancers. Profiled with immunoSEQ multiplex PCR; TCRdb holds only in-frame clones, not every one. In the table there are more than 55,000 clones, around 87% of which are singletons. The specimen was CD4+ or CD8+ T cells sorted from blood, collected in a trial of the OX40 agonist ivuxolimab. The origin of the receptors is an adult with an advanced solid tumor such as melanoma, head and neck, liver or kidney cancer.

The gene calls are TRBV28 and TRBJ1-6, with 9 bases matching TRBD1. Germline V gives CDR1 MDHEN, CDR2 SYDVKM. The CDR3 loop spans 15 amino acids. The V segment lost 2 bases and the J segment 7 bases; nucleotides outside the gene matches: 3. In DNA, the CDR3 is TGTGCCAGCAGTTTAGGGGGACAGGGAAATTCACCCCTCCACTTT. This sequence encodes CASSLGGQGNSPLHF.

The chain recombines TRBV7-6 with TRBJ2-3; either TRBD1 or TRBD2 may supply D (5 bases each). The V end lost 7 bases, the J end lost 1 base, and 12 bases lay between the germline ends. CDR3 length: 14 residues. CDR1 SGHVS and CDR2 FNYEAQ come from the germline V gene. The CDR3 DNA follows: TGTGCCAGCATCGGGCAGGGAGGCACAGATACGCAGTATTTT. This translates into CASIGQGGTDTQYF.

This clone was observed a handful of times. Other DNA sequences in this sample translate to the same CDR3. The chain employs TRBV2 and TRBJ1-1; possible D gene TRBD1, 5 bases. The CDR3 loop spans 14 amino acids. Trimming removed 5 bases from V and 1 base from J, with 11 bases in between. The germline gives CDR1 SNHLY, CDR2 FYNNEI. The CDR3 DNA reads as TGTGCCAGCAGTACTAAAGACAGGAACACTGAAGCTTTCTTT. The encoded protein is CASSTKDRNTEAFF. Looking up the rest from reference TRBV2 and TRBJ1-1 gives the full variable domain: EPEVTQTPSHQVTQMGQEVILRCVPISNHLYFYWYRQILGQKVEFLVSFYNNEISEKSEIFDDQFSVERPDGSNFTLKIRSTKLEDSAMYFCASSTKDRNTEAFFGQGTRLTVV.

The chain carries TRBV28 and TRBJ2-2; TRBD1 is a possible D gene (6 bases). Per germline, CDR1 MDHEN and CDR2 SYDVKM. This CDR3 spans 13 amino acids. V dropped 7 bases and J dropped 1 base, with 7 bases sitting between them. CDR3 bases: TGTGCCAGCATCAGGGGGAACACCGGGGAGCTGTTTTTT. This codes for CASIRGNTGELFF.

The chain joins TRBV14 to TRBJ1-4, with a tentative D call TRBD1 (5 bases). Trimming removed 2 bases from V and 8 bases from J, with 33 bases in between. The CDR3 contains 21 residues. Germline CDR1 reads SGHDN; CDR2 reads FVKESK. CDR3 DNA sequence: TGTGCCAGCAGCCAATCTGGAGGTCCAGAGGGGTACTCTTATCGGACCGAAAAACTGTTTTTT. It yields the protein CASSQSGGPEGYSYRTEKLFF.

J is TRBJ2-7 and V is TRBV5-1; 7 nucleotides match TRBD1. Germline trimming cut 2 bases from V and 2 bases from J; bases unmatched to any gene: 10. The CDR3 has 16 residues. Germline CDR1 SGHRS, CDR2 YFSETQ. As DNA, the CDR3 is TGCGCCAGCAGCTTACTTGTTTCTGGGACAGCCTACGAGCAGTACTTC. The encoded protein is CASSLLVSGTAYEQYF.

In regard to this clone: This specimen includes other DNA sequences encoding the same CDR3. The chain recombines TRBV18 with TRBJ2-3, with no clear D. The CDR3 totals 13 residues. Trimming took 0 bases from V and 3 from J, leaving 4 bases between them. CDR1 and CDR2 from the germline V gene are KGHSH and LQKENI. The CDR3 DNA is TGTGCCAGCTCACCACCGAGTACAGATACGCAGTATTTT. Amino acids: CASSPPSTDTQYF.

V and J are TRBV5-1 and TRBJ2-3, with 8 nucleotides matching TRBD1. CDR1 is SGHRS and CDR2 is YFSETQ in the germline V gene. J lost 6 bases, V lost 0 bases, and 3 bases had no gene match. The CDR3 length is 14 residues. The CDR3 region has the DNA TGCGCCAGCAGCTTGGACAGGGGGAAGGATACGCAGTATTTT. It specifies CASSLDRGKDTQYF.

This chain links TRBV7-2 with TRBJ2-1; 7 nucleotides agree with TRBD2. Germline CDR1 SGHTA, CDR2 FQGNSA. The trim removed 4 bases at V and 7 bases at J, leaving 10 bases unmatched. This CDR3 has 15 residues. DNA of the CDR3: TGTGCCAGCAGCTACGACGGACTAGACCGGAATGAGCAGTTCTTC. It codes for CASSYDGLDRNEQFF.

This chain joins TRBV11-1 and TRBJ2-2, with D perhaps TRBD2 (6 bases). Germline loops: CDR1 SGHAT, CDR2 FQDESV (reference sequence). V was shortened by 3 bases and J by 4 bases, with 9 bases between the two germline ends. CDR3 length: 14 residues. Written as DNA, the CDR3 is TGTGCCAGCAGCTTTATGGGGGGCACCGGGGAGCTGTTTTTT. This gives the protein CASSFMGGTGELFF.

This chain uses TRBV7-2 with TRBJ2-5; D remains unclear. The V end was cut by 4 bases, the J end by 4 bases, with 7 bases between. Germline V CDR1 and CDR2: SGHTA, FQGNSA. The CDR3 is 12 amino acids. CDR3 sequence (DNA): TGTGCCAGCAGCTCCCGAGCAGAGACCCAGTACTTC. Its protein is CASSSRAETQYF.

This clone was found a few times. The V gene is TRBV18, the J gene TRBJ1-1; 7 bases line up with TRBD1. Germline V CDR1 and CDR2: KGHSH, LQKENI. CDR3 length: 13 amino acids. V shed 8 bases, J shed 5 bases, and the junction held 8 bases outside the gene matches. As DNA, the CDR3 is TGTGCCAGCACAGGGGACGCAGTAACTGAAGCTTTCTTT. This gives the protein CASTGDAVTEAFF.

This clone has only a few counts. The rearrangement uses TRBV10-1 and TRBJ2-7; D remains unclear. CDR1 is WNHNN, CDR2 SYGVQD, per germline (reference sequence). The V gene lost 2 bases and the J gene lost 9 bases, with 8 bases spanning the gap. The CDR3 has 11 residues. Written as DNA, the CDR3 is TGCGCCAGCAGTGAGGCGCCGGGGCAGTACTTC. This encodes CASSEAPGQYF.